A single sample gave rise to the 8 T cell receptor beta chains below, sequenced in a study of blood T cell repertoires in COVID-19. Clones were sequenced by immunoSEQ multiplex PCR, and TCRdb holds only the in-frame ones, with some missing. The table lists roughly 52,000 clones, approximately 86% of them singletons. Sequencing was done on a sample of peripheral blood. The receptors were gathered from a man aged 40-50 years with COVID-19, enrolled during active disease.

The chain carries TRBV2 and TRBJ2-5; 8 positions agree with TRBD1. In germline, CDR1 is SNHLY, CDR2 FYNNEI. The CDR3 is 14 residues long. The V gene end was trimmed by 4 bases and the J gene end by 5 bases; junction bases not matched to a gene: 6. The CDR3 reads CASSGTWTGETQYF. The DNA for the CDR3 is TGTGCCAGCAGTGGGACCTGGACAGGGGAGACCCAGTACTTC.

This chain uses TRBV5-4 with TRBJ2-5; 10 bases are shared with TRBD2. The V gene's germline CDR1 is SGHNT and CDR2 YYREEE (reference sequence). CDR3 length: 14 residues. V gave up 4 bases and J gave up 5 bases; unmatched junction bases: 5. This CDR3 is CASSLAGVGETQYF. CDR3 DNA: TGTGCCAGCAGCCTAGCGGGAGTGGGGGAGACCCAGTACTTC.

The chain links TRBV4-2 to TRBJ2-1, with D hard to call. There are 13 residues in the CDR3. The V and J ends lost 4 bases and 6 bases respectively, with 10 bases between them. CDR1 and CDR2 (germline): LGHNA, YNFKEQ. The CDR3 region has the DNA TGTGCCAGCAGCCCCCCAACTTTCAATGAGCAGTTCTTC. It specifies CASSPPTFNEQFF.

V is TRBV4-1 and J is TRBJ2-2; D is unclear. Trimming removed 0 bases at V and 6 bases at J, with 14 bases between. The CDR3 loop spans 16 amino acids. In germline, CDR1 is MGHRA, CDR2 YSYEKL. CDR3 in DNA: TGCGCCAGCAGCCAAGAGGTTCTTGAGGTGCCCGGGGAGCTGTTTTTT. It encodes CASSQEVLEVPGELFF.

This chain joins TRBV27 and TRBJ2-2, with D possibly matching TRBD1 (5 bases). The CDR3 loop spans 15 amino acids. V lost 11 bases to trimming and J lost 2 bases, with 18 bases between them. Germline V gene lookup returns CDR1 MNHEY and CDR2 SMNVEV (reference sequence). The CDR3 spells CASAGPGHNTGELFF. The CDR3 DNA is TGTGCCTCGGCTGGGCCAGGACATAACACCGGGGAGCTGTTTTTT.

This clone was counted a single time. The chain employs TRBV18 and TRBJ2-3; D is perhaps TRBD1 (6 bases). Trimming cost V 0 bases and J 1 base, with 11 bases left between them. From germline, CDR1 is KGHSH and CDR2 LQKENI. CDR3 length equals 16 residues. This CDR3 is CASSPPQGTGTDTQYF. The DNA for the CDR3 is TGTGCCAGCTCACCACCGCAGGGGACGGGCACAGATACGCAGTATTTT.

The rearrangement links TRBV29-1 to TRBJ1-2; 9 bases line up with TRBD1. The trim removed 4 bases at V and 0 bases at J, leaving 3 bases unmatched. Germline V gene sequence: CDR1 SQVTM, CDR2 ANQGSEA. This CDR3 contains 14 residues. The chain's CDR3 is CSVAGQGTNYGYTF. The CDR3 DNA reads as TGCAGCGTTGCGGGACAGGGTACTAACTATGGCTACACCTTC.

The CDR3: CASSRGGEASYNEQFF. Written as DNA, the CDR3 is TGCGCCAGCAGCCGAGGGGGAGAGGCCTCCTACAATGAGCAGTTCTTC. The chain combines TRBV5-1 with TRBJ2-1, with a weak D call TRBD1 (6 bases). Between the trimmed V and J ends, which lost 4 bases and 0 bases, there was a span of 14 bases. Germline values: CDR1 SGHRS, CDR2 YFSETQ. CDR3 length equals 16 residues. The whole variable domain, filled in from reference TRBV5-1 and TRBJ2-1, reads KAGVTQTPRYLIKTRGQQVTLSCSPISGHRSVSWYQQTPGQGLQFLFEYFSETQRNKGNFPGRFSGRQFSNSRSEMNVSTLELGDSALYLCASSRGGEASYNEQFFGPGTRLTVL.